The following is a T cell receptor (beta chain) sequence with its context. These data come from a study of T cell changes during pregnancy in multiple sclerosis. Libraries were prepared by immunoSEQ multiplex PCR; TCRdb keeps only in-frame clonotypes and omits some of them. The table includes tens of thousands of clones, 90% to 95% detected once. The material was peripheral blood, obtained in the second trimester of pregnancy. The TCR sequence derives from a female donor with multiple sclerosis, enrolled in a pregnancy study.

The CDR3 coding sequence is TGTGCCAGCAGTTTTTTGCGGGACGGAGAGACCCAGTACTTC. This encodes CASSFLRDGETQYF. This chain uses TRBV6-6 with TRBJ2-5; weak D call: TRBD2 (6 bases). This CDR3 contains 14 residues. Trimming took 4 bases from V and 4 from J, leaving 13 bases between them. Per germline, CDR1 MNHNY and CDR2 SVGAGI (reference sequence).